What follows describes a single T cell receptor beta chain. This clone was seen once. Its specific antigen is unknown. Per-nucleotide qualities are absent, and no much larger clonotype sits a single base away. This record comes from a study of T cell responses to AZD1222 COVID-19 vaccine (dated by TCRdb to the early 2020s). For context, the study as a whole: A total of just over 230 trial participants underwent TCR sequencing, of whom around 210 had received two doses of AZD1222 and around 25 had received two doses of the MenACWY control vaccine. Trial participants were enrolled by age into subgroups of 18-55, 56-69 and 70-plus years, and around 150, 28 and 57 TCR-sequenced participants, respectively, were included in these subgroups. General findings and caveats noted by the study authors: After two AZD1222 doses, both the breadth and the depth of spike-specific TCRs were significantly higher than at day 0 and than in MenACWY recipients. No day 14 peak-response samples were available, so repertoires were characterized only after the peak T cell response. In the small 56-69-year group, the increase in depth fell short of significance, most likely because of low power. Vaccine-associated CD4 TCRs spanned the whole spike protein, with dominant responses in regions 160-218 and 743-854. Epitopes outside the regions mutated in the B.1.351 and B.1.1.7 variants were reportedly recognized by nearly half of the unique spike-specific TCRs. Only 5 to 7 AZD1222 recipients were SARS-CoV-2 seropositive at baseline, limiting conclusions about previously exposed vaccinees. Participants were mostly white British, with more females than males. The authors suggested clonal diversity may have been underestimated.

Between the V and J ends, shortened by 2 bases and 1 base respectively, the junction contains 4 bases. The CDR3 holds 13 amino acids from the cysteine to the phenylalanine. This entry keeps only the CDR3 DNA: 39 bases, framed from base 1. The CDR3 regions of human TCRbeta chains were analyzed by immunosequencing. The study's own analysis went as follows. Repertoire TCRs were checked for matches against a reference library of SARS-CoV-2-specific TCRs that had been generated using the MIRA antigen-specificity platform. Breadth was defined as the fraction of unique TCRs that were SARS-CoV-2-associated. Depth was defined as the fraction of total T cells that were SARS-CoV-2-associated. Using the MIRA data, every spike-specific TCR was mapped to the spike region that the TCR reacted to and assigned to either a CD4 or a CD8 class. Log10-transformed breadth and depth values were compared by one-way ANOVA with Sidak's multiple comparisons tests. Drawn from immuneACCESS, this table holds only the in-frame rearrangements with V and J called that TCRdb kept. Clones are partly lost; checked studies trace under half to an unresolved V gene and leave the rest unexplained. V and J calls and clone size are those listed in that table; D and trimming were worked out from the DNA. The sample data list 200,000 or so clones, and approximately 93% of these were observed just once. The leading ten clones occupy 1% of the sample.

This specimen's time point label, interpreted: about 28 days (+/-7) after the second vaccine dose. AZD1222 recipients with second doses at about 4 weeks or about 12 weeks were pooled, because spike-specific TCR depth and breadth did not differ between schedules. The vaccinee samples were drawn from two UK trials, COV001 and COV002, one of which was a single-blind randomized controlled phase 2/3 trial testing AZD1222 (ChAdOx1 nCoV-19) in healthy adults. For TCRbeta chain sequencing, PBMC samples were collected from trial participants at day 0 and at day 28 after the second dose. Material: peripheral blood, obtained 28 days after the second AZD1222 dose. The TCR comes from an adult who received the AZD1222 COVID-19 vaccine. The receptor chain draws on TRBV12-3 or TRBV12-4 and TRBJ2-3, with no confident D gene call. The CDR3 region has the sequence CASSLPGTDTQYF. The DNA sequence is given as TGTGCCAGCAGTTTACCTGGCACAGATACGCAGTATTTT.